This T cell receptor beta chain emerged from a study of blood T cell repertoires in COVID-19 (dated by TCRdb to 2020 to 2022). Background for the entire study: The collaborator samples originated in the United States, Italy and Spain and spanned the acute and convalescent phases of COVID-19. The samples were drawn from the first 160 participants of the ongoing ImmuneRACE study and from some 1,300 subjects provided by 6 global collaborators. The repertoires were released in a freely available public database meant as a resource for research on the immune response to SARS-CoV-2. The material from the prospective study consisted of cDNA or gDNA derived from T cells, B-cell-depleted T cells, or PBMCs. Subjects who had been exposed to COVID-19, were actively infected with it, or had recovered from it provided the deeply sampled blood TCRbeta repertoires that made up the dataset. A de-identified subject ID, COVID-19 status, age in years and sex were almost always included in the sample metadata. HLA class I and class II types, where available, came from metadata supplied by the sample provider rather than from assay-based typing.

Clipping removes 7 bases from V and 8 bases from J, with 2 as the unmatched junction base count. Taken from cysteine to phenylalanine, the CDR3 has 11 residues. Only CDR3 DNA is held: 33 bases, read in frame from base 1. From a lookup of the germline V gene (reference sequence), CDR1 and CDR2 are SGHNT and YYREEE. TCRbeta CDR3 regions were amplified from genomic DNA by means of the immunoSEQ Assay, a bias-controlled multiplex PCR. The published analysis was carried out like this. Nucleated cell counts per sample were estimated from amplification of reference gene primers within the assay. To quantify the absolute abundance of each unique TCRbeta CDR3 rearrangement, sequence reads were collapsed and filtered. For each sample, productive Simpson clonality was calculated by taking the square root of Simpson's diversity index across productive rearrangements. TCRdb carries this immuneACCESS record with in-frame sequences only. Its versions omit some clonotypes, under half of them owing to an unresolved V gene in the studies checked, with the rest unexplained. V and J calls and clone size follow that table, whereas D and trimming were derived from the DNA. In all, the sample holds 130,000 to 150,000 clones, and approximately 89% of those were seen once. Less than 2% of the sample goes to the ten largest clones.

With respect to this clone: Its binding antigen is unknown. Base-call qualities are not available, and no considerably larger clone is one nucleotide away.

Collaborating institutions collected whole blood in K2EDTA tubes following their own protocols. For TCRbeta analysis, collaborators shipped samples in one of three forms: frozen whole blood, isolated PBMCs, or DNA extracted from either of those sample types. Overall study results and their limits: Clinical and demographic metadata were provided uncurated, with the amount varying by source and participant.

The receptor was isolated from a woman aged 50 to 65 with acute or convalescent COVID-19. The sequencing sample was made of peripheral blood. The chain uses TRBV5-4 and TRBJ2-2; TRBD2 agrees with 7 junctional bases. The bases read TGTGCCAGCCACGGGAGGGGGGAGCTGTTTTTT. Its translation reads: CASHGRGELFF.